This TCR beta chain was recovered during a study of T cells after yellow fever vaccination (dated by TCRdb to the late 2010s). About the investigation overall: The SMART-Seq v4 Ultra Low Input RNA kit was used to prepare libraries from fractions with low cell numbers. To follow T-cell clones before and after primary and booster YFV17D yellow fever vaccination, bulk TCR alpha and beta repertoires were sequenced over time. Two healthy male donors, one aged 18 to 29 and one aged 30 to 39 years, were included in the cohort. Blood was drawn at multiple timepoints before and after primary and secondary immunization, with bulk PBMC replicates and cell subsets isolated.

Broad study findings and their caveats: The secondary T-cell response was weaker than the primary response but faster, peaking on day 5 instead of day 15. A small share of clonotypes occurred in both CD4 and CD8 compartments, likely arising from convergent recombination. Computational filtering was needed because FACS-sorted repertoires could contain abundant contaminating clonotypes from the bulk population. Because only a couple of donors were included in the study, the extent to which the findings can be generalized is limited. After the booster, most of the clones that had expanded following primary vaccination were detected again (just under 97% of CD4 and 88% of CD8), which suggests that memory was broadly maintained.

The CDR3 has 13 amino acids, counting the end cysteine and phenylalanine. Only the CDR3 portion is preserved as DNA: 39 bases, with reading frame beginning at the first base. V lost 6 bases and J lost 3 bases; the stretch between them is 12 bases long. The germline V gene gives CDR1 as MNHNS and CDR2 as SASEGT. The treatment or condition label for this specimen denotes: live attenuated yellow fever vaccine strain. Two biological replicates of bulk PBMCs were collected at each blood-draw timepoint. A standard Ficoll-Paque protocol was used to isolate PBMCs from peripheral blood. TriZol was used to extract RNA from bulk PBMCs, CD4 and CD8 fractions, and dextramer-positive and dextramer-negative fractions. TCR cDNA was made using 5'RACE template switching, a step that added a universal primer site and unique molecular identifiers. Priming for cDNA synthesis came from both the TCR alpha and TCR beta constant segments. Library amplification involved two PCR steps, and the second step added sample barcodes and sequencing adapters. Libraries were sequenced on Illumina HiSeq 2500 (2x100 bp) or NovaSeq (2x150 bp). Concerning the study's data processing: MIGEC handled demultiplexing of reads and collapsing into UMI consensus sequences, while MiXCR performed V(D)J alignment. Vaccine-responding clonotypes were defined with edgeR using replicate PBMC samples, requiring FDR below 0.01 and a log2 fold change above 5 up to day 15. Bulk clonotypes were assigned CD4 or CD8 identity according to which sequenced CD4 or CD8 repertoire held them at higher abundance. The public reads were reprocessed in TCRdb via fastp at Q25 and MiXCR, keeping in-frame beta chains. Rows are unified per CDR3 protein, each entry keeping the most common DNA and genes. The V and J calls and clone size come from TCRdb's table, not from the authors' own analysis. In all, the sample holds some 300,000 distinct CDR3 sequences, and 7% to 9% of those were seen once. Under 20% of the sample is taken by the ten largest.

This clonotype was seen a few times. Its antigen specificity is not known. It has no much larger one-base neighbor in the sample; base qualities were not kept. The source of this sequence is a young man who received the YFV17D yellow fever vaccine. The sequencing here drew on PBMCs, taken approximately 40 days after the first yellow fever vaccination. The rearrangement combines TRBV6-1 with TRBJ2-7; TRBD1 is perhaps the D gene, given 6 matching bases. The nucleotides are TGTGCCAGCAGCCCGGGACATAACTACGAGCAGTACTTC. The encoded protein is CASSPGHNYEQYF.